This entry concerns a single TCR beta chain. TCRdb's copy holds only in-frame clones and misses some; the assay was immunoSEQ multiplex PCR. The sample holds roughly 2.5 million clones, approximately 90% seen once. This sample stems from a study of shared clonotypes between healthy human individuals. The V and J ends lost 1 base and 0 bases respectively, with 15 bases between them. Germline assignment: CDR1 SEHNR and CDR2 FQNEAQ (reference sequence). The CDR3 totals 17 residues. Sequenced sample: naive CD4+ T cells sorted from blood. Indicated subset: CD45RA+ positively selected. This TCR was recovered from a man younger than 35 in good health. The rearrangement uses TRBV7-9 and TRBJ1-2, with D unclear. The CDR3 protein is CASSLGLQRVPNYGYTF. The CDR3, as DNA: TGTGCCAGCAGCTTAGGGTTACAGAGGGTTCCTAACTATGGCTACACCTTC.